This T cell receptor (beta chain) was profiled in a study of regulatory dendritic cells for organ transplantation. Study-wide findings and caveats: Among resting subsets, memory CD8+ cells contained the most alloreactive clonotypes. Mature dendritic cells appeared to drive more memory CD8+ clonal expansion than regulatory ones. Naive CD4+ and CD8+ repertoires were highly diverse; memory CD8+ was most oligoclonal.

Germline V gives CDR1 ENHRY, CDR2 SYGVKD. V dropped 2 bases and J dropped 5 bases, with 4 bases sitting between them. This CDR3 has 11 amino acids. Here immunoSEQ multiplex PCR was the method, and the copy in TCRdb shows in-frame clones only, minus some. The sample records 20,000 to 25,000 clones, 74% being singletons. As concerns this clone: What it recognizes is unknown.

Naive CD45RA+ and memory CD45RO+ CD4+ or CD8+ T cells were FACS-sorted. Specimen: memory CD4+ T cells from blood. The sample's subset: CD45RO+ memory T cells. The origin of this receptor is a human donor in good health. This chain joins TRBV10-3 and TRBJ2-7; D is undetermined. In DNA, the CDR3 is TGTGCCATCAGTGAGACAGACGAGCAGTACTTC. This sequence encodes CAISETDEQYF.